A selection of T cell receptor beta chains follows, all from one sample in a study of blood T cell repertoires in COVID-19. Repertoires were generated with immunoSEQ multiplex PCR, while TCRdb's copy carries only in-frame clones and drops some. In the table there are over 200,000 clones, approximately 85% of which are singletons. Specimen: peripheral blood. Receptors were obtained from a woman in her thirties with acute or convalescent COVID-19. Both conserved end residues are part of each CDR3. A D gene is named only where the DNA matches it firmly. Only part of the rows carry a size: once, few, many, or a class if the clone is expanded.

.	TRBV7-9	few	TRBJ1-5	CASSPTGTNQPQHF	TGTGCCAGCAGCCCGACAGGAACGAATCAGCCCCAGCATTTT
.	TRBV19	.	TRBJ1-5	CASTLRGVNQPQHF	TGTGCCAGTACCCTACGGGGGGTCAATCAGCCCCAGCATTTT
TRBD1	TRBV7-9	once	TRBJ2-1	CASSTRTGLNEQFF	TGTGCCAGCAGCACGCGGACAGGGTTGAATGAGCAGTTCTTC
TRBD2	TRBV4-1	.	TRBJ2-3	CASSQGASGRSDTQYF	TGCGCCAGCAGCCAAGGAGCTAGCGGGAGGTCAGATACGCAGTATTTT
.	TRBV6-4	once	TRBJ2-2	CASSVTMAGELFF	TGTGCCAGCAGTGTGACAATGGCCGGGGAGCTGTTTTTT
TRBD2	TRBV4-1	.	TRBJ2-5	CASSQDRGVRIAGLQETQYF	TGCGCCAGCAGCCAAGATAGGGGGGTTCGGATAGCGGGACTTCAAGAGACCCAGTACTTC
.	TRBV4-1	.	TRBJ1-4	CASSRPDSNEKLFF	TGCGCCAGCAGCCGCCCGGACTCTAATGAAAAACTGTTTTTT
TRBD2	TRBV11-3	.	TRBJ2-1	CASSLVGPRLAGGYEQFF	TGTGCCAGCAGCTTAGTAGGCCCGCGACTAGCGGGGGGTTATGAGCAGTTCTTC
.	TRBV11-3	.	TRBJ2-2	CASSPYNSANTGELFF	TGTGCCAGCAGCCCATACAATTCCGCGAACACCGGGGAGCTGTTTTTT
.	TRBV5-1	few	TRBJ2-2	CASSSRLTVSGELFF	TGCGCCAGCAGCTCTAGACTAACGGTTTCCGGGGAGCTGTTTTTT
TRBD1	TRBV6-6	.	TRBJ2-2	CASSLRQGPGELFF	TGTGCCAGCAGTTTACGACAGGGACCCGGGGAGCTGTTTTTT
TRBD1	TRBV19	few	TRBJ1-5	CASSLGQGADQPQHF	TGTGCCAGTAGTTTGGGACAGGGGGCCGATCAGCCCCAGCATTTT
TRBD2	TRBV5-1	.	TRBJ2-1	CASSLTGTSEYNEQFF	TGCGCCAGCAGCCTAACCGGGACTAGCGAATACAATGAGCAGTTCTTC
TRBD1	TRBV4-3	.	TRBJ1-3	CASSRDRAGNTIYF	TGCGCCAGCAGCCGGGACAGGGCTGGAAACACCATATATTTT
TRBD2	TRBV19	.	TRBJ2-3	CASSTGLASDTQYF	TGTGCCAGTAGTACCGGACTAGCGTCAGATACGCAGTATTTT
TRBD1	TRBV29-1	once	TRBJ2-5	CSAGQGAGETQYF	TGCAGCGCCGGACAGGGGGCAGGGGAGACCCAGTACTTC
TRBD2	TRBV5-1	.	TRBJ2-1	CASSMRTSGRVSNEQFF	TGCGCCAGCAGCATGCGGACTAGCGGGCGAGTATCCAATGAGCAGTTCTTC
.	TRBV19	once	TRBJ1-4	CASRALNEKLFF	TGTGCCAGTAGGGCCCTTAATGAAAAACTGTTTTTT
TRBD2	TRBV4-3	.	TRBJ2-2	CASSQDSGVGELFF	TGCGCCAGCAGCCAAGATAGCGGGGTCGGGGAGCTGTTTTTT
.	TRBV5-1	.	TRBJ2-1	CASSSISVSSYNEQFF	TGCGCCAGCAGCTCGATTAGCGTCAGCTCCTACAATGAGCAGTTCTTC
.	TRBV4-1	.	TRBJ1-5	CASSQESSKRGNQPQHF	TGCGCCAGCAGCCAAGAATCGTCCAAAAGGGGAAATCAGCCCCAGCATTTT
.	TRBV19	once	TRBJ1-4	CASSFLGPEGEKLFF	TGTGCCAGTAGTTTTCTCGGCCCCGAGGGTGAAAAACTGTTTTTT
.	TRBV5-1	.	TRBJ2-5	CASSLAGGRVGETQYF	TGCGCCAGCAGCTTGGCTGGGGGGAGAGTCGGAGAGACCCAGTACTTC
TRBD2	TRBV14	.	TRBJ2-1	CASTAGTRVAGEQFF	TGTGCCAGTACCGCCGGGACTAGAGTTGCTGGTGAGCAGTTCTTC
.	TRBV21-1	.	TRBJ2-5	CASSTGSGSSFWAPQETQYF	TGTGCCAGCAGCACGGGAAGCGGGAGCTCCTTTTGGGCCCCACAAGAGACCCAGTACTTC
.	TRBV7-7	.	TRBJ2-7	CASSPQGGAYEQYF	TGTGCTAGCAGCCCCCAGGGGGGCGCCTACGAGCAGTACTTC
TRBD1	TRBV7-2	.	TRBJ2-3	CASSPDRGPQYF	TGTGCCAGCAGCCCTGACAGGGGGCCGCAGTATTTT
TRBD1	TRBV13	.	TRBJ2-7	CASSFGPGGEQYF	TGTGCCAGCAGCTTTGGACCAGGGGGTGAGCAGTACTTC
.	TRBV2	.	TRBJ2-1	CASSERRTRMTTSSYNEQFF	TGTGCCAGCAGTGAAAGGAGAACTAGGATGACTACAAGCTCCTACAATGAGCAGTTCTTC
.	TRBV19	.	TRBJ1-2	CASINPQAGYGYTF	TGTGCCAGTATCAACCCACAGGCTGGCTATGGCTACACCTTC
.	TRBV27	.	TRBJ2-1	CASSPSTVDEQFF	TGTGCCAGCAGTCCATCGACTGTCGATGAGCAGTTCTTC
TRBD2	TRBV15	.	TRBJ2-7	CATSRDLGRTRDRSYEQYF	TGTGCCACCAGCAGAGATTTGGGGAGGACTAGGGACCGGTCCTACGAGCAGTACTTC
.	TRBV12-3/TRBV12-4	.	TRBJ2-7	CASSTSGYEQYF	TGTGCCAGCAGTACGTCAGGGTACGAGCAGTACTTC
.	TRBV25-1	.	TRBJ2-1	CASSPWSSYNEQFF	TGTGCCAGCAGTCCCTGGAGCTCCTACAATGAGCAGTTCTTC
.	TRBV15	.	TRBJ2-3	CATSGSRTDTQYF	TGTGCCACCAGCGGGAGTAGGACAGATACGCAGTATTTT
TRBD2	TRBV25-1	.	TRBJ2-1	CASSEYGLAAYNEQFF	TGTGCCAGCAGTGAATATGGGCTAGCGGCCTACAATGAGCAGTTCTTC
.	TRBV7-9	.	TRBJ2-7	CASSSGSPYEQYF	TGTGCCAGCAGTAGCGGTTCTCCCTACGAGCAGTACTTC
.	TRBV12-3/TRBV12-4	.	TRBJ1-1	CASSPGSEAFF	TGTGCCAGCAGTCCGGGGAGCGAAGCTTTCTTT
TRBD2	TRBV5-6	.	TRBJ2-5	CASSLAGLAEETQYF	TGTGCCAGCAGCTTGGCGGGACTAGCCGAAGAGACCCAGTACTTC
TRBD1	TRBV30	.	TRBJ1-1	CAWSHRGFGEAFF	TGTGCCTGGAGTCACAGGGGATTCGGTGAAGCTTTCTTT
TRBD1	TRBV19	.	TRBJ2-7	CASSMQQGTYEQYF	TGTGCCAGTAGTATGCAACAGGGGACCTACGAGCAGTACTTC
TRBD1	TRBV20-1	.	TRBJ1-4	CSASLNRGGEKLFF	TGCAGTGCTAGTTTAAACAGGGGAGGTGAAAAACTGTTTTTT
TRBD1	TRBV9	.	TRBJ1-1	CATGQGGSTEAFF	TGTGCCACCGGACAGGGAGGAAGCACTGAAGCTTTCTTT
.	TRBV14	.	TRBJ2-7	CASSPITSGQAYEQYF	TGTGCCAGCAGCCCAATAACGTCAGGGCAGGCCTACGAGCAGTACTTC
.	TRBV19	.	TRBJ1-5	CASSQGFTSRGGQPQHF	TGTGCCAGTAGTCAGGGGTTTACGAGCAGGGGCGGTCAGCCCCAGCATTTT